This T cell receptor (beta chain) was captured in a study of beta chain features in type 1 diabetes. Study-wide findings and caveats: The naive, central memory and Treg TCRB repertoires showed an apparent similarity that was greater among patients than among healthy donors. Shortening of TCRB CDR3s, moderate but significant, appeared in all four CD4+ subsets of Type 1 diabetes patients.

Investigators reverse transcribed all isolated RNA, so they sequenced expressed TCRB transcripts. Repertoires were generated with immunoSEQ multiplex PCR, while TCRdb's copy carries only in-frame clones and drops some. The table lists 250,000 to 350,000 clones, 13% to 15% of them singletons. This clone occurred a few times. What it recognizes is unknown. Germline V CDR1 and CDR2: SGHNT, YYREEE (reference sequence). The CDR3 runs 17 residues. The trim removed 4 bases at V and 4 bases at J, leaving 13 bases unmatched. The TCR sequence derives from a man aged 25-40 years in good health. Sequences were obtained from central memory CD4+ T cells from blood. The chain uses TRBV5-4 and TRBJ2-5; 10 nucleotides align to TRBD1. In DNA, the CDR3 is TGTGCCAGCAGCACCAGACAGGGGGCATCAGTACCAGAGACCCAGTACTTC. Encoded protein: CASSTRQGASVPETQYF.